This T cell receptor (beta chain) originates from a study of human T cells and chemical hapten exposure. This CDR3 is built from 15 residues. Trimming removed 0 bases at V and 5 bases at J, with 12 bases between. CDR1 is SGHRS and CDR2 is YFSETQ in the germline V gene. TCRdb reprocessed the RACE reads via MiXCR and lists one record per CDR3 protein. The sample carries roughly 180,000 distinct CDR3 sequences, approximately 15% recorded once. Time point: patch test 1, 2 weeks after DPC sensitization. The sample's treatment: therapeutic diphenylcyclopropenone sensitization with weekly scalp DPC. The specimen comprised whole blood, sampled in connection with sensitization to the hapten diphenylcyclopropenone (DPC). V is TRBV5-1 and J is TRBJ2-1; D tentatively reads TRBD1 or TRBD2 (5 bases each). The sequence was obtained from a woman in her twenties or thirties with alopecia areata. Some clones in this sample may be carry-over from other donors' samples. The CDR3 sequence: CASSLAGTADNEQFF. DNA of the CDR3: TGCGCCAGCAGCTTGGCTGGGACCGCCGACAATGAGCAGTTCTTC.